Following are 14 T cell receptor beta chains from one sample sequenced in a study. Treg sorting used a CD4+CD25+CD127-/low gate. TCRdb re-analysed the 5' RACE reads in MiXCR, keeping a single row per CDR3 protein. Of approximately 9,000 distinct CDR3 sequences in the sample, around 36% were seen once. Material: Tregs sorted from blood. Every receptor here comes from a female donor with breast cancer.

This chain joins TRBV4-3 and TRBJ1-3; D not certain. Deletions cut 2 bases from V and 3 bases from J, with 5 bases between. This CDR3 is built from 13 residues. In germline, CDR1 is LGHNA, CDR2 YSLEER. Written as DNA, the CDR3 is TGCGCCAGCAGCCAAACTAATGGAAACACCATATATTTT. This encodes CASSQTNGNTIYF.

The chain links TRBV7-2 to TRBJ2-3; unclear D gene. CDR3 length: 13 amino acids. Germline values: CDR1 SGHTA, CDR2 FQGNSA. V was cut by 0 bases and J by 6 bases, with 7 bases left in between. CDR3: CASSLALEDTQYF. CDR3 bases: TGTGCCAGCAGCTTAGCGCTCGAGGATACGCAGTATTTT.

This chain connects TRBV30 to TRBJ1-4, with D possibly being TRBD1 (5 bases). Germline loops: CDR1 GTSNPN, CDR2 SVGIG (reference sequence). The CDR3 spans 15 residues. V lost 2 bases and J lost 12, with 22 bases in between. CDR3 amino acids: CAWSWGRLRIEELFF. The DNA of the CDR3 is TGTGCCTGGAGTTGGGGGAGGCTAAGGATTGAGGAACTGTTTTTT.

The chain is built from TRBV4-1 and TRBJ1-5; weak D call: TRBD1 (6 bases). Trimming pared 0 bases from V and 9 bases from J, leaving 18 bases between. Germline V gene sequence: CDR1 MGHRA, CDR2 YSYEKL. The CDR3 loop spans 16 amino acids. CDR3 nucleotides: TGCGCCAGCAGCCAAGACGGGACAATGCCCCCATGGCCCCAGCATTTT. It specifies CASSQDGTMPPWPQHF.

V gene TRBV12-3 or TRBV12-4 combines with J gene TRBJ2-1; D is uncertain. This CDR3 has 14 amino acids. The V end was cut by 6 bases, the J end by 5 bases, with 14 bases between. The CDR3 DNA reads TGTGCCAGCAGCCCCAAATCTAGAAACAATGAGCAGTTCTTC. The encoded protein is CASSPKSRNNEQFF.

This clonotype has more than one count but fewer than ten. This chain connects TRBV5-4 to TRBJ1-2; TRBD1 might be the D (5 bases). V lost 0 bases, J lost 4 bases, and 10 bases lay in between. In germline, CDR1 is SGHNT, CDR2 YYREEE (reference sequence). This CDR3 comprises 14 residues. The CDR3 protein is CASSLDGGTYGYTF. The CDR3 DNA sequence: TGTGCCAGCAGCTTGGATGGGGGTACCTATGGCTACACCTTC.

This clonotype is labeled as medium-sized (0.01 to 0.1%). The chain joins TRBV4-3 to TRBJ2-1; D uncertain. The CDR3 sequence is 13 residues long. The V end lost 0 bases, the J end lost 12 bases, and 12 bases lay between the germline ends. The V gene's germline CDR1 is LGHNA and CDR2 YSLEER. CDR3 loop: CASSQDLSVRQFF. The CDR3 DNA reads TGCGCCAGCAGCCAAGATCTCAGCGTTCGGCAGTTCTTC.

Notes on this clonotype: The junction shows a germline mismatch at one end, possibly a read error. This sequence joins TRBV25-1 and TRBJ1-2; 7 nucleotides match TRBD1. Germline CDR1 and CDR2: MGHDK and SYGVNS. The CDR3 is made up of 14 amino acids. The CDR3 region is CASSLPGQHHGHTF. The CDR3 nucleotides are TGTGCCAGCAGTTTACCGGGACAGCACCATGGCCACACCTTC.

The V and J genes are TRBV20-1 and TRBJ2-3; TRBD2 aligns across 8 bases. Looked up from germline, CDR1 is DFQATT and CDR2 is SNEGSKA (reference sequence). With V trimmed by 4 bases and J by 3 bases, 3 bases remained unmatched. The CDR3 runs 13 residues. The CDR3 here is CSAKGGGTDTQYF. The DNA for the CDR3 is TGCAGTGCTAAGGGCGGGGGGACAGATACGCAGTATTTT.

The genes are TRBV20-1 and TRBJ1-5, with D possibly being TRBD1 (5 bases). Trimming took off 8 bases at V and 1 base at J, with 24 bases between the two ends. The CDR3 extends over 17 amino acids. Germline values: CDR1 DFQATT, CDR2 SNEGSKA (reference sequence). The CDR3 DNA reads TGCAGTCCTTACCCTGACCCCAGGGTTCTAAGCAATCAGCCCCAGCATTTT. Translating gives CSPYPDPRVLSNQPQHF.

There are a few counts of this clonotype. V usage is TRBV20-1 and J usage is TRBJ2-3; D not certain. The germline gives CDR1 DFQATT, CDR2 SNEGSKA (reference sequence). The CDR3 runs 13 residues. The V and J ends lost 4 bases and 3 bases respectively, with 11 bases between them. CDR3 coding DNA: TGCAGTGCTACGGACCCCACTACAGATACGCAGTATTTT. Its translation is CSATDPTTDTQYF.

By sample fraction, this clonotype is medium-sized (0.01 to 0.1%). This sequence joins TRBV18 and TRBJ2-7; D unclear. CDR1 KGHSH and CDR2 LQKENI come from the germline V gene. The CDR3 runs to 12 residues. Trimming shortened V by 0 bases and J by 6 bases, and 6 bases separated the two germline ends. The CDR3 bases are TGTGCCAGCTCACCACCGGGTGGCGAGCAGTACGTC. Translated: CASSPPGGEQYV.

V and J are TRBV18 and TRBJ1-2; possible D gene TRBD1, 6 bases. The CDR3 runs to 13 residues. V dropped 5 bases and J dropped 2 bases, with 9 bases sitting between them. CDR1 and CDR2 (germline): KGHSH, LQKENI. The CDR3 DNA sequence: TGTGCCAGCTCAACAGACAGGAACTATGGCTACACCTTC. Amino acids: CASSTDRNYGYTF.

This chain links TRBV20-1 with TRBJ2-2; 7 nucleotides align to TRBD2. CDR3 size: 15 residues. With 6 bases clipped from V and 5 bases from J, the junction kept 12 bases outside the gene matches. Germline lookup yields CDR1 DFQATT and CDR2 SNEGSKA (reference sequence). CDR3 residues: CSARLAGDNTGELFF. The CDR3 DNA reads TGCAGTGCCCGACTCGCGGGAGATAATACCGGGGAGCTGTTTTTT.